This is a list of T cell receptor beta chains from one sample in a study of tumor-infiltrating lymphocytes in primary liver carcinoma. TCRdb called the multiplex PCR reads again in MiXCR, with one record for every CDR3 protein. Of about 92,000 distinct CDR3 sequences in the sample, about 70% are singletons; the top ten hold 27%. The sample was tumor-adjacent normal liver tissue. These receptors were taken from a man aged 35 to 55 with primary liver carcinoma and hepatitis B virus infection. CDR3s include the opening cysteine and the closing phenylalanine or tryptophan. D genes are given only for firm matches. Clone size is stated in some rows and not others, as once, few, many or a class when expanded.

j_gene	abundance	v_gene	d_gene	CDR3nt	CDR3aa
TRBJ2-2	-	TRBV4-2	-	TGTGCCAGCAGCCAGGAAAAGGGCGGGGAGCTGCTTTTT	CASSQEKGGELLF
TRBJ2-1	many	TRBV7-9	-	TGTGCCAGCAGCCCGAGGGCAGGAGAGGGAAATGAGCAGTTCTTC	CASSPRAGEGNEQFF
TRBJ2-6	few	TRBV6-5	TRBD1	TGTGCCAACAGGGAGTTTGGACAGGGGAGCTCTGGGGCCAACGTCCTGACTTTC	CANREFGQGSSGANVLTF
TRBJ2-7	-	TRBV6-5	-	TGTGCCAGCAGTTGCGACCGGGGACTCTACGAGCAGTACTTC	CASSCDRGLYEQYF
TRBJ2-3	-	TRBV29-1	-	TGCAGGGTTGTCGGAGGGAGATTAGGAACAGGTACGCAGTATTTT	CRVVGGRLGTGTQYF
TRBJ2-2	-	TRBV30	-	TGTGCATGGGCTGGACAAGCCCTCACCGGGGAGCTGTTTTTT	CAWAGQALTGELFF
TRBJ1-1	many	TRBV10-3	-	TGTGCCATCAGTGAGGACGGGGGGCCCGATGAAGCTTTCTTT	CAISEDGGPDEAFF
TRBJ2-7	-	TRBV10-1	-	TGCGCCAGCAGTGAAGCGAGGTTAGGTAAGGGAGAGCAGTATTTC	CASSEARLGKGEQYF
TRBJ2-3	once	TRBV20-1	TRBD2	TGCAGTGCTCCCGGAACTAGCGGCCTAAGAACAGATACGCAGTATTTT	CSAPGTSGLRTDTQYF
TRBJ2-1	-	TRBV4-2	-	TGTGCCAGCAGCCAAGAAACTATTGCGGGAAGCTCCTACAATGAACAGTTCTTC	CASSQETIAGSSYNEQFF
TRBJ1-1	-	TRBV10-3	-	TGTGCCATCAGCGGGATAGGGCTGACTGAAGCTTTCTTT	CAISGIGLTEAFF
TRBJ1-6	many	TRBV5-5	-	TGTGCCAGCAGCCCTGGACCTGGTTCACCCCTCCACTTT	CASSPGPGSPLHF
TRBJ2-4	many	TRBV6-5	TRBD2	TGTGCCAGCAGTAGTAGCGGGAGGGCCGGGTCCAAAAACATTCAGTACTTC	CASSSSGRAGSKNIQYF
TRBJ2-7	many	TRBV4-1	TRBD2	TGCGCCAGCAGCCCCCAACTAGCGGGTAGCTCCTACGAGCAGTACTTC	CASSPQLAGSSYEQYF
TRBJ2-2	many	TRBV6-5	-	TGTGCCAGCAGCCCCCGGTACACCGGGGAGCTGTTTTTT	CASSPRYTGELFF
TRBJ2-7	-	TRBV29-1	TRBD1	TGCAGCGTTGAAGCCCGGGACAGGGGGTACGGGCAGTACTTC	CSVEARDRGYGQYF
TRBJ2-1	once	TRBV29-1	-	TGTAGCGTTTCTCTATCCTACAATGGGCAGTTCTTC	CSVSLSYNGQFF
TRBJ2-7	few	TRBV29-1	-	TGTAGCGGCGGGGAGTCCTACAAGCAGTACTTC	CSGGESYKQYF
TRBJ2-7	-	TRBV10-3	TRBD1	TGTGCCACCTCCGGCGTCCGACAGGGATCGTACGGGCAGTACTTC	CATSGVRQGSYGQYF
TRBJ2-2	-	TRBV29-1	-	TGCAGCGTTGACCAAGGACTCGGGGATCTGTTCTTT	CSVDQGLGDLFF
TRBJ1-5	few	TRBV7-8	TRBD1	TGTGCCAGCAGCTTAGGCACAGGGGGGATCAATCAGCTCCAGCATTTT	CASSLGTGGINQLQHF
TRBJ2-5	-	TRBV12-3/TRBV12-4	-	TGTGCCAGCAGCGGGACAAGTCAAGAGACCCAGTACTTC	CASSGTSQETQYF
TRBJ2-1	many	TRBV4-1	-	TGCGCCAGCAGCCAGGAGGGGTCCTACAATGAGCAGTTCTTC	CASSQEGSYNEQFF
TRBJ2-1	once	TRBV20-1	-	TGCAGTGCTAGGGAGTATGAGCAGTTCTTC	CSAREYEQFF
TRBJ2-4	-	TRBV6-5	-	TGTGCCAGCAGTAGTAGCTGGAGGGCCGGGTCCAAAAACATTCAGCACTTC	CASSSSWRAGSKNIQHF
TRBJ1-5	-	TRBV29-1	-	TGCAGCGTTAATGGGTTCGTGGCAGATACGCAGCATTTT	CSVNGFVADTQHF
TRBJ2-5	-	TRBV6-1	-	TGTGCCAGCAGTGAAGCCAGTAGCAGGCAAGAGACCCAGTACTTC	CASSEASSRQETQYF
TRBJ2-2	-	TRBV11-2	TRBD2	TGTGCCAGAAGCTTGGCGGCGCTAGCGGGAACCGGGGAGCTGTTTTTT	CARSLAALAGTGELFF
TRBJ2-5	few	TRBV30	-	TGTGCCTCCCAGCGGATAGCTGAGACCCAGTACTTC	CASQRIAETQYF
TRBJ2-7	-	TRBV6-2/TRBV6-3	TRBD2	TGTGCCAACGGGCGAGCGGGAGTATTTTACGGGCAGTACTTC	CANGRAGVFYGQYF
TRBJ2-1	many	TRBV10-3	-	TGTGCCATCAGTGGTCCGACAGGCTACAATGAGCAGTTCTTC	CAISGPTGYNEQFF
TRBJ2-2	many	TRBV4-1	TRBD1	TGCGCCAGCAGCCATTTATTTCAGACAGGGGATACCGGGGAGCTGTTTTTT	CASSHLFQTGDTGELFF
TRBJ2-1	-	TRBV5-1	TRBD2	TGCGCCAGCAGCTTGGTGCGCGGGAGGTCGCTGAATGAGCAGTTCTTC	CASSLVRGRSLNEQFF
TRBJ2-1	-	TRBV7-8	TRBD2	TGTGCCAGCAGCTGGACTAGCGGGATGACCGACTACGATGAGCAGTTCTTC	CASSWTSGMTDYDEQFF
TRBJ2-3	few	TRBV28	-	TGTGCCAGCAGTCCACCCGGGCCTAGCACAGATACGCAGTATTTT	CASSPPGPSTDTQYF
TRBJ2-7	few	TRBV20-1	TRBD2	TGCAGTCACGGACTAGCGGGAGGTTTTCGGAACGAGCAGTACTTC	CSHGLAGGFRNEQYF
TRBJ2-1	-	TRBV11-2	TRBD2	TGTGCCAGCAGCTGGGCTAGCGGGAGGGACGGCAAAGAGCAGTTCTTC	CASSWASGRDGKEQFF
TRBJ1-1	many	TRBV29-1	TRBD1	TGCAGCGTAGACGCTGGACAGGGAAACACTGAAGCTTTCTTT	CSVDAGQGNTEAFF
TRBJ2-7	many	TRBV6-6	TRBD2	TGTGCCAGCACCGGGGGGACCAACGGGGAGCAGTACTTC	CASTGGTNGEQYF
TRBJ2-7	-	TRBV6-1	-	TGTGCCAGCAGTGAAAAATCGGGAGAGACCGGCGAGCAGTACTTC	CASSEKSGETGEQYF
TRBJ2-2	-	TRBV6-6	-	TGTGCCAGCAGTTACGGGAACATCGGGGAGCTGTTTTTT	CASSYGNIGELFF
TRBJ2-1	-	TRBV6-1	TRBD2	TGTGTCAGCAGTGCCCTCACCACCGGGGGGGGCGATGAGCAGTTCTTC	CVSSALTTGGGDEQFF
TRBJ2-3	-	TRBV29-1	TRBD1	TGCAGTGTTGAACTCCGGGACAGGGGAGTTGTAGATACGCAGTATTTT	CSVELRDRGVVDTQYF
TRBJ1-5	many	TRBV6-5	-	TGTGCCACCAGGGGTAGCAATCAGCCCCAGCATTTT	CATRGSNQPQHF
TRBJ2-6	-	TRBV11-2	-	TGTGCCAGCAACTTAGTGGGGGCTGGGGTCAACGTCCTGACTTTC	CASNLVGAGVNVLTF
TRBJ2-1	-	TRBV28	-	TGTGCCAGCAGTATAATTGCCTATTACTACGAACAGTTCTTC	CASSIIAYYYEQFF
TRBJ2-7	-	TRBV5-5	TRBD1	TGTGTCAGCAGCTTGGTGGGGAGGACAGGGGGAATCTACGAGCAGTACTTC	CVSSLVGRTGGIYEQYF
TRBJ2-1	-	TRBV2	-	TGTGCCAGCAACAGCGAAGTCGGAAATGAGCAGTTCTTC	CASNSEVGNEQFF
TRBJ2-7	-	TRBV11-2	-	TGTGCCAGCAGCTTAGAGACCCCGGAAAGGTTCTACGGGCAGTACTTC	CASSLETPERFYGQYF
TRBJ2-7	medium-sized	TRBV11-2	-	TGTGCCAGCAGCTTAGTACCTGTCAGCTCCTACGAGCAGTACTTC	CASSLVPVSSYEQYF
TRBJ2-5	-	TRBV11-2	-	TGTCTCAGCAGCTTAATGTACTCAGCTCGGACCCAGTACTTC	CLSSLMYSARTQYF
TRBJ1-5	-	TRBV28	TRBD1	TGTGCCAGCATCAGAGACAGGGGACTTCGCAATCAGCCCCAGCATTTT	CASIRDRGLRNQPQHF
TRBJ1-5	-	TRBV5-1	-	TGCGCCAGCAGCTCAGCAGGGTTGGGAAATCAGCCCCAGCATTTT	CASSSAGLGNQPQHF
TRBJ2-1	many	TRBV12-3/TRBV12-4	-	TGTGCCAGCAGTTTCGGTGAGCAGTTCTTC	CASSFGEQFF
TRBJ2-6	-	TRBV29-1	-	TGTAGCGTTGGGAACAGGAAAGGGCCTGGGGCCAACGTCCTGACTTTC	CSVGNRKGPGANVLTF
TRBJ2-2	many	TRBV10-3	-	TGTGCCATCAGTGACCCAGGGGTGCTAACCGGGGAGCTGTTTTTT	CAISDPGVLTGELFF
TRBJ2-7	-	TRBV6-1	-	TGTGCCAGCTTGCCACTAGTGGGAGCGCCCTACGAGCAGTACTTC	CASLPLVGAPYEQYF